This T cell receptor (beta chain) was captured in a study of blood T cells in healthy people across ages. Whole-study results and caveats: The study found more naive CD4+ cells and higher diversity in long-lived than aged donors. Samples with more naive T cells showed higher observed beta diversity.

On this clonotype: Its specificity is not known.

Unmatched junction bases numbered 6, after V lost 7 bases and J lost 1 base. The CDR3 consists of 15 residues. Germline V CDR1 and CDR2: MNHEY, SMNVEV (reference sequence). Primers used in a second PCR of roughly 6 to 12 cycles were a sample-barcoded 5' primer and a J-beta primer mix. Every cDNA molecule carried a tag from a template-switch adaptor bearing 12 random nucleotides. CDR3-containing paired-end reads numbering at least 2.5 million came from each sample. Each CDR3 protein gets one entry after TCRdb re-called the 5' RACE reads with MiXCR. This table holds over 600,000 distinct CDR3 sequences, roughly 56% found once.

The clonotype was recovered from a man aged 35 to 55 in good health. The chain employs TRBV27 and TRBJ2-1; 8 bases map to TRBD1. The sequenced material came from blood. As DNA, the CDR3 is TGTGCCAGCACTTCGCGACAGGGGTCCTACAATGAGCAGTTCTTC. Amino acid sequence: CASTSRQGSYNEQFF.